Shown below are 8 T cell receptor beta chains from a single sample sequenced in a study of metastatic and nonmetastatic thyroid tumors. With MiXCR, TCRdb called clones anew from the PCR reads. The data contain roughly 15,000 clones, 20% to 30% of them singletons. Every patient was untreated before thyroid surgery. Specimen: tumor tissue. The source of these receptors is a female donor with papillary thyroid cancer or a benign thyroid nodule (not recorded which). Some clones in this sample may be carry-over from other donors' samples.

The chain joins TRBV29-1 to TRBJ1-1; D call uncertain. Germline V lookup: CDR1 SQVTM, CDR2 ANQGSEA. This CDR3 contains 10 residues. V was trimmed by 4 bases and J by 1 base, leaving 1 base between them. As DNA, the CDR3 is TGCAGCGTTGGGAACACTGAAGCTTTCTTT. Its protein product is CSVGNTEAFF.

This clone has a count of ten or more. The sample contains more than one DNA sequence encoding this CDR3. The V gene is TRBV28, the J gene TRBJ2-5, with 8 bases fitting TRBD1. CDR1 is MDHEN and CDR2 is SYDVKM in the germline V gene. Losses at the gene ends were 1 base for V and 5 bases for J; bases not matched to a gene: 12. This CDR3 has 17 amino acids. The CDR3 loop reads CASSLSIGTGLAETQYF. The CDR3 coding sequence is TGTGCCAGCAGTTTATCCATCGGGACAGGCCTTGCGGAGACCCAGTACTTC.

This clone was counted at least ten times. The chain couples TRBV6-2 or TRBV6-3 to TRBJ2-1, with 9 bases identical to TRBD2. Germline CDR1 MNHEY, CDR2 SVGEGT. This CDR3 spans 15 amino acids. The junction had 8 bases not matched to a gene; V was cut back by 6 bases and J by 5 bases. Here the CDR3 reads CASSRSGSQDNEQFF. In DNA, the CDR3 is TGTGCCAGCAGCCGTAGCGGGAGTCAGGACAATGAGCAGTTCTTC.

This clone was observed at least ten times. The CDR3 region is CSGRLAGEANEQFF. The CDR3 DNA follows: TGCAGCGGACGACTAGCGGGAGAAGCGAATGAGCAGTTCTTC. J is TRBJ2-1 and V is TRBV29-1, with 12 bases aligning to TRBD2. The CDR3 covers 14 residues. Per germline, CDR1 SQVTM and CDR2 ANQGSEA. V trimming: 7 bases; J trimming: 7 bases; junction bases outside the gene matches: 8.

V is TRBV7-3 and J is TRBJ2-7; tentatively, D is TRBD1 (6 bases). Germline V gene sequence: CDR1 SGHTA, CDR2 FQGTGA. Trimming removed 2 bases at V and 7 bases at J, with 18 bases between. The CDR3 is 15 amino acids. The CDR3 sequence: CASSLVAGETGEQYF. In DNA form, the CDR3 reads TGTGCCAGCAGCTTAGTGGCAGGGGAGACGGGAGAGCAGTACTTC.

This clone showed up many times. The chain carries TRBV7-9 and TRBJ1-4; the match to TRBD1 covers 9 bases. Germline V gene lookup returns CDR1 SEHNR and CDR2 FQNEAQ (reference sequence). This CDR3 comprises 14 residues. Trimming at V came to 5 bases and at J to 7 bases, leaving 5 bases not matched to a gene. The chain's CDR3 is CASSETGGSEKLFF. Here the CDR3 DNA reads TGTGCCAGCAGCGAGACAGGGGGAAGTGAAAAACTGTTTTTT.

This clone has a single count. CDR3 in amino acids: CASSQGLAGGFEQFF. The CDR3 nucleotides are TGTGCCAGCAGCCAGGGACTAGCGGGGGGATTTGAGCAGTTCTTC. The chain recombines TRBV3-1 with TRBJ2-1; 15 nucleotides align to TRBD2. The length of the CDR3 is 15 residues. Germline V gives CDR1 LGHDT, CDR2 YNNKEL (reference sequence). Trimming took 3 bases from V and 9 from J; bases not matched to a gene: 3.

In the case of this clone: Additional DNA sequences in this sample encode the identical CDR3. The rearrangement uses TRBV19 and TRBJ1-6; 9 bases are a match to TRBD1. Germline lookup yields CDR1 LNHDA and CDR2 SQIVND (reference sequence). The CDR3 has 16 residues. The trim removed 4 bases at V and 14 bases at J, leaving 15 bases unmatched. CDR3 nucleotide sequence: TGTGCCAGTAGTACTCCTCCGGGACAGGGCTGGTTCGCCCTCCACTTT. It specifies CASSTPPGQGWFALHF.